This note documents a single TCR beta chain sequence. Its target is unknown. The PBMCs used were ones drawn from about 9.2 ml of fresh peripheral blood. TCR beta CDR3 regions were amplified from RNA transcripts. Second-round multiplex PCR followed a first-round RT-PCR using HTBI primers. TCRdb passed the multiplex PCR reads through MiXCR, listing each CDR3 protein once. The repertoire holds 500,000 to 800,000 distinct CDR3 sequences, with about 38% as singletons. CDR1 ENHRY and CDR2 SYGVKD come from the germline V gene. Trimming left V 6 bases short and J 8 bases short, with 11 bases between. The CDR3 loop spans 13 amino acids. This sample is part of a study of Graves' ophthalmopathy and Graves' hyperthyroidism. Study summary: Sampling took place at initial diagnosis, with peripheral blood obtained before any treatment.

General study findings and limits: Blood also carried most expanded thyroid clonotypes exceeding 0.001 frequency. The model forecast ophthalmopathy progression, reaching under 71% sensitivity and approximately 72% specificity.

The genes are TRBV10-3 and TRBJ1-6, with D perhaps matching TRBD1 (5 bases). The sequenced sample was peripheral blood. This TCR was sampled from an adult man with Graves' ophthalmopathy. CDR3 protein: CAIRTVRDSPLHF. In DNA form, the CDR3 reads TGTGCCATCAGGACAGTCAGAGATTCACCCCTCCACTTT.